The 28 T cell receptor beta chains listed next were all sequenced from one sample in a study of blood T cell repertoires in COVID-19. The assay was immunoSEQ multiplex PCR, and TCRdb's table has in-frame clones only and misses some. The repertoire holds about 110,000 clones, with over 80% as singletons. The specimen was peripheral blood. The source of these receptors is a woman in her forties or fifties with acute or convalescent COVID-19.

This clone was counted once. This rearrangement joins TRBV15 to TRBJ1-2; no reliable D call. V lost 1 base, J lost 8 bases, and 8 bases lay in between. Germline-derived CDR1 and CDR2 are LNHNV and YYDKDF (reference sequence). The CDR3 extends over 12 amino acids. In nucleotides, the CDR3 is TGTGCCACCAGCAGAGGTTTGGGCGGCTACACCTTC. Its protein product is CATSRGLGGYTF. The variable domain in full, completed from reference TRBV15 and TRBJ1-2, reads DAMVIQNPRYQVTQFGKPVTLSCSQTLNHNVMYWYQQKSSQAPKLLFHYYDKDFNNEADTPDNFQSRRPNTSFCFLDIRSPGLGDTAMYLCATSRGLGGYTFGSGTRLTVV.

The chain recombines TRBV5-8 with TRBJ1-2; a weak D match, TRBD1 (5 bases). V gave up 0 bases and J gave up 6 bases, with 21 bases separating them. This CDR3 region has 17 residues. Per germline, CDR1 SGHTS and CDR2 YDEGEE. The chain's CDR3 is CASSLVTAYGFGNGYTF. In nucleotides, the CDR3 is TGTGCCAGCAGCTTGGTGACAGCCTATGGCTTTGGAAATGGCTACACCTTC.

The chain links TRBV11-2 to TRBJ2-1; no clear D. With 2 bases removed from V and 4 bases from J, the gap between germline ends came to 9 bases. CDR1 is SGHAT and CDR2 is FQNNGV in the germline V gene. The CDR3 length is 14 residues. CDR3 DNA: TGTGCCAGCAGCTTATTAGCAGAATACAATGAGCAGTTCTTC. Translated, it gives CASSLLAEYNEQFF.

V gene TRBV5-1 combines with J gene TRBJ1-2; 8 bases align to TRBD1. This CDR3 is 15 amino acids long. J gave up 7 bases and V 0 bases, and 8 bases lay outside the gene matches. In germline, CDR1 is SGHRS, CDR2 YFSETQ. CDR3 in amino acids: CASSLDSGQGAGYTF. CDR3 sequence (DNA): TGCGCCAGCAGCTTGGACAGCGGGCAGGGGGCTGGCTACACCTTC.

This chain joins TRBV4-3 and TRBJ2-2, with D possibly TRBD1 on 5 matching bases. The CDR3 covers 16 residues. CDR1 LGHNA and CDR2 YSLEER come from the germline V gene. Trimming pared 2 bases from V and 4 bases from J, leaving 14 bases between. The CDR3: CASSQRQYLITGELFF. The CDR3 coding sequence is TGCGCCAGCAGCCAACGACAGTACTTAATCACCGGGGAGCTGTTTTTT.

J is TRBJ2-7 and V is TRBV9; D may be TRBD1 (5 bases). This CDR3 has 15 residues. The V gene lost 0 bases and the J gene lost 1 base, with 11 bases spanning the gap. Germline CDR1 reads SGDLS; CDR2 reads YYNGEE. The CDR3 loop is CASSVGEGVSYEQYF. For the CDR3, the DNA is TGTGCCAGCAGCGTAGGTGAAGGGGTATCCTACGAGCAGTACTTC.

This chain joins TRBV11-2 and TRBJ2-7; no firm D call. The germline V gene encodes CDR1 SGHAT and CDR2 FQNNGV. V was pared by 1 base and J by 4 bases, with 5 bases between. This CDR3 region has 12 residues. Here the CDR3 reads CASSLGVYEQYF. CDR3 coding DNA: TGTGCCAGCAGCTTAGGAGTTTACGAGCAGTACTTC. The whole variable domain, remainder taken from reference TRBV11-2 and TRBJ2-7, is EAGVAQSPRYKIIEKRQSVAFWCNPISGHATLYWYQQILGQGPKLLIQFQNNGVVDDSQLPKDRFSAERLKGVDSTLKIQPAKLEDSAVYLCASSLGVYEQYFGPGTRLTVT.

The chain employs TRBV7-9 and TRBJ2-1; the match to TRBD1 covers 8 bases. V lost 5 bases and J lost 7; bases outside the gene matches: 10. The CDR3 is made up of 15 amino acids. CDR1 and CDR2 from the germline V gene are SEHNR and FQNEAQ (reference sequence). The chain's CDR3 is CASSRGQGFWNEQFF. Written as DNA, the CDR3 is TGTGCCAGCAGCCGAGGACAGGGCTTTTGGAATGAGCAGTTCTTC.

The chain links TRBV6-5 to TRBJ2-7, with 8 bases aligning to TRBD1. CDR1 and CDR2 (germline): MNHEY, SVGAGI. The CDR3 extends over 15 amino acids. Trimming cost V 6 bases and J 2 bases; bases outside gene matches: 9. CDR3 nucleotide sequence: TGTGCCAGCAGGCTCCTGATACAGGGGGCCTACGAGCAGTACTTC. Protein: CASRLLIQGAYEQYF.

This chain uses TRBV5-5 with TRBJ1-3, with TRBD1 as a possible D gene (5 bases). Between the trimmed V and J ends, which lost 2 bases and 0 bases, there was a span of 12 bases. CDR3 length: 16 residues. Per germline, CDR1 SGHKS and CDR2 YYEKEE (reference sequence). The CDR3 region has the DNA TGTGCCAGCAGCTTTAGACAGACTCACTCTGGAAACACCATATATTTT. It is translated as CASSFRQTHSGNTIYF.

This clone turned up a few times. This chain uses TRBV5-1 with TRBJ2-4; no definite D call. V shed 0 bases and J shed 2 bases, with 15 bases lying between them. CDR1 and CDR2 (germline): SGHRS, YFSETQ. The CDR3 loop spans 17 amino acids. CDR3 protein: CASSLAGQDVPKNIQYF. The CDR3 nucleotides are TGCGCCAGCAGCTTGGCTGGGCAGGATGTCCCCAAAAACATTCAGTACTTC.

The chain has TRBV9 and TRBJ2-1; possibly TRBD2 for D (6 bases). The CDR3 consists of 15 residues. Trimming removed 4 bases from V and 4 bases from J, with 15 bases in between. CDR1 SGDLS and CDR2 YYNGEE come from the germline V gene. CDR3 loop: CASSPLAGQYNEQFF. In nucleotides, the CDR3 is TGTGCCAGCAGCCCGCTCGCGGGGCAATACAATGAGCAGTTCTTC.

The genes are TRBV10-3 and TRBJ2-7, with TRBD1 matching over 10 bases. Germline assignment: CDR1 ENHRY and CDR2 SYGVKD. With V trimmed by 6 bases and J by 7 bases, 6 bases remained unmatched. The CDR3 is 13 residues long. CDR3 region: CAISRQGAEEQYF. The CDR3 nucleotides are TGTGCCATCAGCAGACAGGGGGCAGAAGAGCAGTACTTC.

The DNA for the CDR3 is TGTGCCAGCAGCCTACGAGGGGAGCAGTACTTC. Its protein product is CASSLRGEQYF. This rearrangement joins TRBV7-9 to TRBJ2-7; a weak D match, TRBD2 (5 bases). The V gene lost 5 bases and the J gene lost 7 bases, with 9 bases spanning the gap. CDR3 size: 11 residues. Per germline, CDR1 SEHNR and CDR2 FQNEAQ (reference sequence).

This clone was detected once. The CDR3 DNA reads as TGTGCCAGCAGTTACGGGCAGGGGGTAAGTCAGCCCCAGCATTTT. This codes for CASSYGQGVSQPQHF. The V call is TRBV28, the J call TRBJ1-5; 7 bases align to TRBD1. After removal of 4 bases from V and 6 bases from J, the junction contained 9 bases not matched to a gene. The germline CDR1 and CDR2 sequences are MDHEN and SYDVKM. The CDR3 has 15 amino acids. The full variable domain, in which reference TRBV28 and TRBJ1-5 provide the parts outside the CDR3, is DVKVTQSSRYLVKRTGEKVFLECVQDMDHENMFWYRQDPGLGLRLIYFSYDVKMKEKGDIPEGYSVSREKKERFSLILESASTNQTSMYLCASSYGQGVSQPQHFGDGTRLSIL.

V gene TRBV29-1 combines with J gene TRBJ1-2; the match to TRBD1 covers 10 bases. Per germline, CDR1 SQVTM and CDR2 ANQGSEA. Trimming took 6 bases from V and 4 from J; bases not matched to a gene: 8. This CDR3 is 14 amino acids long. The CDR3 region is CSVGDRGLSYGYTF. In DNA, the CDR3 is TGCAGCGTCGGAGACAGGGGGCTGAGCTATGGCTACACCTTC.

This chain uses TRBV7-2 with TRBJ1-6; TRBD1 matches 7 bases. The length of the CDR3 is 13 residues. Germline V lookup: CDR1 SGHTA, CDR2 FQGNSA. V was pared by 3 bases and J by 7 bases, with 0 bases of the junction left unmatched. CDR3 region: CASSLGQNSPLHF. CDR3 DNA sequence: TGTGCCAGCAGCTTGGGACAGAATTCACCCCTCCACTTT.

The chain has TRBV7-2 and TRBJ2-3; 16 bases match TRBD2. V trimming: 4 bases; J trimming: 2 bases; junction bases outside the gene matches: 6. The length of the CDR3 is 18 residues. Per germline, CDR1 SGHTA and CDR2 FQGNSA. CDR3 in amino acids: CASSSGLAGGLPTDTQYF. In nucleotides, the CDR3 is TGTGCCAGCAGCTCGGGACTAGCGGGGGGGCTCCCCACAGATACGCAGTATTTT.

This chain joins TRBV7-8 and TRBJ2-3; maybe TRBD2 (5 bases). Per the germline V gene, CDR1 is SGHVS and CDR2 is FQNEAQ. The CDR3 loop spans 18 amino acids. Trimming removed 4 bases at V and 0 bases at J, with 20 bases between. CDR3 in amino acids: CASSWNPFSGGSTDTQYF. The CDR3 DNA follows: TGTGCCAGCAGCTGGAATCCATTTTCTGGCGGGAGCACAGATACGCAGTATTTT.

Only a few counts were recorded for this clone. This chain uses TRBV18 with TRBJ1-1; no clear D. The CDR3 extends over 14 amino acids. V shed 2 bases and J shed 1 base, with 8 bases lying between them. The germline V gene has CDR1 KGHSH and CDR2 LQKENI. The CDR3, as DNA: TGTGCCAGCTCACCATCGAGGGAGAACACTGAAGCTTTCTTT. As protein: CASSPSRENTEAFF.

The chain has TRBV12-3 or TRBV12-4 and TRBJ2-3, with D possibly TRBD1 on 5 matching bases. The CDR3 length is 12 residues. V lost 6 bases and J 6 bases, leaving 10 bases between the germline ends. CDR3 DNA: TGTGCCAGCAGACCGACAGAGGATACGCAGTATTTT. Its protein product is CASRPTEDTQYF.

A remark on this clone: One end of the junction is discordant with germline, which a read error may explain. This chain links TRBV24-1 with TRBJ2-3, with TRBD2 matching over 7 bases. This CDR3 has 10 amino acids. CDR1 is KGHDR and CDR2 is SFDVKD in the germline V gene. CDR3: CATIGGGPLF. Here the CDR3 DNA reads TGTGCCACCATTGGGGGAGGGCCACTTTTT.

This clone appeared a single time. The chain has TRBV5-6 and TRBJ1-1; TRBD1 aligns across 10 bases. The V gene end was trimmed by 4 bases and the J gene end by 6 bases; junction bases not matched to a gene: 9. Germline-derived CDR1 and CDR2 are SGHDT and YYEEEE. The CDR3 sequence is 15 residues long. Written as DNA, the CDR3 is TGTGCCAGCAGCATCCCCGGGACAGGGGCCCCTGAAGCTTTCTTT. Its protein product is CASSIPGTGAPEAFF. Using reference TRBV5-6 and TRBJ1-1 for the parts outside the CDR3, the full variable domain is DAGVTQSPTHLIKTRGQQVTLRCSPKSGHDTVSWYQQALGQGPQFIFQYYEEEERQRGNFPDRFSGHQFPNYSSELNVNALLLGDSALYLCASSIPGTGAPEAFFGQGTRLTVV.

The chain couples TRBV28 to TRBJ2-7, with TRBD1 matching 8 bases. V was pared by 6 bases and J by 2 bases, with 9 bases of the junction left unmatched. Per germline, CDR1 MDHEN and CDR2 SYDVKM. CDR3 length equals 15 residues. CDR3 sequence: CASSLDRGRAYEQYF. CDR3 in DNA: TGTGCCAGCAGCCTCGACAGGGGCCGCGCCTACGAGCAGTACTTC.

J is TRBJ1-1 and V is TRBV10-2, with TRBD1 matching over 7 bases. Germline V lookup: CDR1 WSHSY, CDR2 SAAADI. V was pared by 6 bases and J by 0 bases, with 7 bases of the junction left unmatched. There are 15 residues in the CDR3. CDR3 residues: CASSLTTGVNTEAFF. The DNA for the CDR3 is TGCGCCAGCAGCCTTACTACAGGGGTGAACACTGAAGCTTTCTTT.

V gene TRBV10-3 combines with J gene TRBJ2-7; 7 bases align to TRBD2. The CDR3 runs to 14 residues. Germline V lookup: CDR1 ENHRY, CDR2 SYGVKD. V lost 6 bases and J lost 2; bases outside the gene matches: 7. This chain's CDR3 is CAIRRGDYTYEQYF. CDR3 coding DNA: TGTGCCATCAGGCGCGGGGACTACACCTACGAGCAGTACTTC.

The rearrangement links TRBV14 to TRBJ2-7, with D hard to call. There are 11 residues in the CDR3. V lost 2 bases to trimming and J lost 7 bases, with 6 bases between them. Germline values: CDR1 SGHDN, CDR2 FVKESK. The CDR3 DNA reads TGTGCCAGCAGCCAACTGAGGGAGCAGTACTTC. It specifies CASSQLREQYF.

This clone has only one observation. The chain couples TRBV19 to TRBJ2-3, with 9 bases aligning to TRBD2. Germline CDR1 LNHDA, CDR2 SQIVND (reference sequence). The V gene end was trimmed by 2 bases and the J gene end by 1 base; junction bases not matched to a gene: 1. The CDR3 extends over 15 amino acids. DNA for the CDR3: TGTGCCAGTAGTATAAGACTAGCGGGCACAGATACGCAGTATTTT. Translation: CASSIRLAGTDTQYF.